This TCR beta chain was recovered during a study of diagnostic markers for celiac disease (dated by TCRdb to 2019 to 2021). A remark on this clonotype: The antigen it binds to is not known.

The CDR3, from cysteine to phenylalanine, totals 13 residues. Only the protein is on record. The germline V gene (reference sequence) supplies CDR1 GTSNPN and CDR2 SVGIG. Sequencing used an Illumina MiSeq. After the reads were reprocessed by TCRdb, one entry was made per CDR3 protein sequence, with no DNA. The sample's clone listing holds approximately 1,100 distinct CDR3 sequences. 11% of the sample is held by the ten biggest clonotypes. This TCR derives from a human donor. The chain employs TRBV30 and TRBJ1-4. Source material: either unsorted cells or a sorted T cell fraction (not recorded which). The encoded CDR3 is CAWSEGTNEKLFF.